This entry concerns a single T cell receptor (beta chain). The germline gives CDR1 LGHDT, CDR2 YNNKEL (reference sequence). Deletions cut 2 bases from V and 1 base from J, with 14 bases between. The length of the CDR3 is 16 residues. The data belong to a study of blood T cell repertoires in COVID-19. Authors' methods: Reference gene primer amplification gave nucleated cell count estimates. This table comes from immunoSEQ multiplex PCR, and its TCRdb copy is limited to in-frame clones, with some not included. Clone size and V and J calls were adopted from that table, with D and trimming inferred from the DNA. Altogether around 170,000 clones are present, roughly nine tenths being singletons, with the ten largest covering less than 3.5%.

Sequencing was carried out using peripheral blood. The source is a woman aged 30 to 39 with active or convalescent COVID-19. The V call is TRBV3-1 (or the pseudogene TRBV3-2), the J call TRBJ1-1; TRBD1 is a possible D gene (5 bases). CDR3 region: CASSQFGAGKNTEAFF. The CDR3 DNA reads TGTGCCAGCAGCCAATTTGGGGCCGGCAAGAACACTGAAGCTTTCTTT.